This is a list of T cell receptor beta chains from one sample in a study of blood T cell repertoires in COVID-19. Here immunoSEQ multiplex PCR was the method, and the copy in TCRdb shows in-frame clones only, minus some. Among about 110,000 clones listed, roughly 84% were seen once. Sequences were obtained from peripheral blood. The origin of the receptors is a woman over 75 with active or convalescent COVID-19. CDR3s leave out the opening cysteine and the closing phenylalanine or tryptophan. The order of the fields is V gene, J gene, CDR3 protein.

v_gene: TRBV5-1; j_gene: TRBJ1-4; CDR3aa: ASSGTANEKLF
v_gene: TRBV28; j_gene: TRBJ1-2; CDR3aa: ASSTRKRTSNYGYT
v_gene: TRBV10-2; j_gene: TRBJ2-2; CDR3aa: ASRKTETGELF
v_gene: TRBV27; j_gene: TRBJ2-5; CDR3aa: ASSLTGLAGGGGTQY
v_gene: TRBV28; j_gene: TRBJ1-3; CDR3aa: ASSLGTASGNTIY
v_gene: TRBV14; j_gene: TRBJ2-3; CDR3aa: ASSQAGDTQY
v_gene: TRBV2; j_gene: TRBJ1-2; CDR3aa: ASKADSYGYT
v_gene: TRBV10-3; j_gene: TRBJ2-7; CDR3aa: AISPGGGTYEQY
v_gene: TRBV7-8; j_gene: TRBJ2-7; CDR3aa: ACGQGKYEQY
v_gene: TRBV19; j_gene: TRBJ1-1; CDR3aa: ASRRTENEAF
v_gene: TRBV10-3; j_gene: TRBJ2-1; CDR3aa: AASGGVSYNEQF
v_gene: TRBV9; j_gene: TRBJ1-3; CDR3aa: ASSVGNRAVSGNTIY
v_gene: TRBV5-4; j_gene: TRBJ1-4; CDR3aa: ASSLGTGGGTTNEKLF
v_gene: TRBV9; j_gene: TRBJ2-1; CDR3aa: ASSFGLAGNEQF
v_gene: TRBV19; j_gene: TRBJ1-1; CDR3aa: ASSRDRGGGTEAF
v_gene: TRBV7-8; j_gene: TRBJ2-6; CDR3aa: ASSREIGAGANVLT
v_gene: TRBV5-8; j_gene: TRBJ2-5; CDR3aa: ASSLPSRSRETQY
v_gene: TRBV9; j_gene: TRBJ2-3; CDR3aa: ASSVGTSADTQY
v_gene: TRBV28; j_gene: TRBJ1-6; CDR3aa: ASISLGGTGGADPDNSPLH
v_gene: TRBV15; j_gene: TRBJ1-5; CDR3aa: ATSRDRGNQPQH
v_gene: TRBV7-6; j_gene: TRBJ2-7; CDR3aa: ASSLGGGTGSTYEQY
v_gene: TRBV28; j_gene: TRBJ1-2; CDR3aa: ASSPRRGIMDGYT
v_gene: TRBV11-2; j_gene: TRBJ2-6; CDR3aa: ASSPGGGSGANVLT
v_gene: TRBV27; j_gene: TRBJ1-2; CDR3aa: ASSLAGSYGYT
v_gene: TRBV27; j_gene: TRBJ2-7; CDR3aa: ASSFGQPTYEQY
v_gene: TRBV28; j_gene: TRBJ1-5; CDR3aa: ASSLGQVVSQPQH
v_gene: TRBV5-5; j_gene: TRBJ2-2; CDR3aa: ASSLEVVGGGELF
v_gene: TRBV10-1; j_gene: TRBJ2-7; CDR3aa: ASSDNRVTEQY
v_gene: TRBV30; j_gene: TRBJ2-1; CDR3aa: AWSVAGEQF
v_gene: TRBV11-3; j_gene: TRBJ2-1; CDR3aa: ASSPRQGVNEQF
v_gene: TRBV6-6; j_gene: TRBJ1-5; CDR3aa: ASRPPGGGAQH
v_gene: TRBV29-1; j_gene: TRBJ2-7; CDR3aa: SVAGGSYEQY
v_gene: TRBV7-2; j_gene: TRBJ2-1; CDR3aa: ASSAYGEQF
v_gene: TRBV6-2/TRBV6-3; j_gene: TRBJ2-5; CDR3aa: ASSSLRGAEETQY
v_gene: TRBV7-8; j_gene: TRBJ1-2; CDR3aa: ASSLGVRDGYT
v_gene: TRBV3-1/TRBV3-2; j_gene: TRBJ2-7; CDR3aa: ASSLRGGAKEQY
v_gene: TRBV11-2; j_gene: TRBJ2-7; CDR3aa: ASRFGRESREQY
v_gene: TRBV6-6; j_gene: TRBJ2-7; CDR3aa: ASRNPGQGHYEQY
v_gene: TRBV28; j_gene: TRBJ2-7; CDR3aa: ASADRAASYEQY
v_gene: TRBV29-1; j_gene: TRBJ1-2; CDR3aa: SVPLDRDSFGYT